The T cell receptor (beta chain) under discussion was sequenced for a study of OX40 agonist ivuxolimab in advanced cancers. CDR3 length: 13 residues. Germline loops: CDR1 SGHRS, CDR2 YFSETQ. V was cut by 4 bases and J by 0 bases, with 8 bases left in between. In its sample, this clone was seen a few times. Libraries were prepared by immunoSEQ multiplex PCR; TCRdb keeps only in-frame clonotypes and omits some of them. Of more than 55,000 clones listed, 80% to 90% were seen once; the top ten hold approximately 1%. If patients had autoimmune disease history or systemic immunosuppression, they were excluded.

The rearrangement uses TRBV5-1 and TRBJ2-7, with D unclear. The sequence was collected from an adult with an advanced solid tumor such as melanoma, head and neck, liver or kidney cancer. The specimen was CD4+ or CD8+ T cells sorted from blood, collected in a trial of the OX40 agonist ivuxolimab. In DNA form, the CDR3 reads TGCGCCAGCAGCCAGGACGGCTCCTACGAGCAGTACTTC. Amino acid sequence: CASSQDGSYEQYF.